This record covers a single T cell receptor beta chain. The source of the sample is a study of blood T cell repertoires in COVID-19. Germline lookup yields CDR1 MNHNY and CDR2 SVGAGI (reference sequence). Trimming took 5 bases from V and 0 from J, leaving 20 bases between them. The CDR3 has 17 residues. Produced via immunoSEQ multiplex PCR; TCRdb's table is partial and in-frame only. The sample includes about 310,000 clones, about 87% of them seen just once. Source material: PBMCs or T cells enriched from blood (not recorded which). The rearrangement links TRBV6-6 to TRBJ2-7, with D possibly TRBD1 on 6 matching bases. The TCR comes from a woman aged 18-29 years who had recovered from COVID-19. CDR3 residues: CASSPSGGDRNSYEQYF. The CDR3 region has the DNA TGTGCCAGCAGTCCAAGTGGGGGTGACAGGAACTCCTACGAGCAGTACTTC.